This record concerns one T cell receptor (beta chain) sequence. Source study methods: It was from reference gene primer amplification that nucleated cell counts were estimated. The table came from immunoSEQ multiplex PCR; TCRdb's copy has only in-frame clones and leaves some out. The D gene and trimming were derived from the DNA, and the V and J assignments and clone size from that table. The data show about 310,000 clones, with around 86% seen just once and 1% held by the top ten. The data were obtained in a study of blood T cell repertoires in COVID-19. The wider study: The United States, Italy and Spain provided the acute and convalescent COVID-19 samples. Nucleic acid was either cDNA or gDNA, and it came from T cells, B-cell-depleted T cells, or PBMCs.

Trimming removed 6 bases at V and 6 bases at J, with 20 bases between. CDR1 MDHEN and CDR2 SYDVKM come from the germline V gene. The CDR3 runs 16 residues. Sequencing input: peripheral blood. This clonotype was obtained from a man in his fifties with active or convalescent COVID-19. This chain uses TRBV28 with TRBJ2-2; D is possibly TRBD2 (6 bases). CDR3 in DNA: TGTGCCAGCAGGTTACCGGGAGCCGGAGAGTCCGGGGAGCTGTTTTTT. Protein product: CASRLPGAGESGELFF.